Following are 9 T cell receptor beta chains from one sample sequenced in a study of cytomegalovirus exposure and HLA in healthy donors. The PCR had 60 Vbeta and 13 Jbeta primers. Assay: immunoSEQ multiplex PCR; the TCRdb copy retains only in-frame clones and omits some. The sample gives roughly 200,000 clones, 80% to 90% of which show up once; roughly 3.1% is in the top ten. The sample was PBMCs. All receptors derive from a man aged 30 to 39 in good health and CMV-seronegative.

Note on this clone: This sample includes further DNA sequences coding for the same CDR3. CDR3 DNA: TGTGCCAGCCGGGGGACAGTCAACTATGGCTACACCTTC. Translation: CASRGTVNYGYTF. V usage is TRBV6-1 and J usage is TRBJ1-2, with 7 bases fitting TRBD1. This CDR3 contains 13 residues. V lost 8 bases to trimming and J lost 2 bases; unmatched junction nucleotides: 5. The germline V gene encodes CDR1 MNHNS and CDR2 SASEGT.

This chain links TRBV10-1 with TRBJ2-2; 13 nucleotides line up with TRBD2. The V gene end was trimmed by 4 bases and the J gene end by 4 bases; junction bases not matched to a gene: 3. The CDR3 covers 16 residues. The germline gives CDR1 WNHNN, CDR2 SYGVQD (reference sequence). CDR3 sequence reads: CASSARLAGGTGELFF. DNA for the CDR3: TGCGCCAGCAGTGCCCGACTAGCGGGGGGCACCGGGGAGCTGTTTTTT.

The rearrangement uses TRBV27 and TRBJ1-5; 7 bases match TRBD1. V was clipped by 5 bases and J by 1 base; unmatched bases: 11. This CDR3 has 17 amino acids. Germline V lookup: CDR1 MNHEY, CDR2 SMNVEV (reference sequence). The CDR3 DNA reads TGTGCCAGCAGTCGTCGAGGGGGCGCGAGGAGCAATCAGCCCCAGCATTTT. Its translation: CASSRRGGARSNQPQHF.

The chain couples TRBV28 to TRBJ1-2; D remains unclear. The V end was cut by 6 bases, the J end by 1 base, with 15 bases between. The germline CDR1 and CDR2 sequences are MDHEN and SYDVKM. The CDR3 length is 15 residues. The CDR3 DNA follows: TGTGCCAGCAGGGCGCACAGAGCGGGTAACTATGGCTACACCTTC. Residues: CASRAHRAGNYGYTF.

This rearrangement joins TRBV7-9 to TRBJ1-2; tentatively, D is TRBD1 (5 bases). The CDR3 covers 14 residues. Deletions cut 4 bases from V and 0 bases from J, with 9 bases between. The germline gives CDR1 SEHNR, CDR2 FQNEAQ (reference sequence). The CDR3 spells CASSSGLANYGYTF. CDR3 sequence (DNA): TGTGCCAGCAGCTCAGGGTTAGCTAACTATGGCTACACCTTC.

The chain employs TRBV4-1 and TRBJ1-5; TRBD1 is a possible D gene (6 bases). Trimming left V 0 bases short and J 5 bases short, with 11 bases between. The CDR3 consists of 15 residues. Germline loops: CDR1 MGHRA, CDR2 YSYEKL. The CDR3 bases are TGCGCCAGCAGCCAAGAGAACAGGGCGCATCAGCCCCAGCATTTT. Its protein product is CASSQENRAHQPQHF.

This chain connects TRBV5-1 to TRBJ2-6, with 9 bases that match TRBD1. V was pared by 2 bases and J by 2 bases, with 5 bases of the junction left unmatched. Germline values: CDR1 SGHRS, CDR2 YFSETQ. There are 17 residues in the CDR3. The CDR3 protein is CASSFWTGETGANVLTF. CDR3 nucleotides: TGCGCCAGCAGCTTTTGGACAGGGGAGACTGGGGCCAACGTCCTGACTTTC.

In this sample, this clone turned up once. The chain joins TRBV5-1 to TRBJ1-4, with no clear D. V gave up 1 base and J gave up 0 bases, with 7 bases separating them. The CDR3 totals 15 residues. Germline assignment: CDR1 SGHRS and CDR2 YFSETQ. This CDR3 is CASSLIGSTNEKLFF. Here the CDR3 DNA reads TGCGCCAGCAGCTTGATCGGGTCAACTAATGAAAAACTGTTTTTT.

The gene calls are TRBV9 and TRBJ2-3, with TRBD2 identical over 13 bases. The CDR3 has 18 residues. Germline V gene lookup returns CDR1 SGDLS and CDR2 YYNGEE. J was trimmed by 0 bases and V by 0 bases; bases with no gene match: 4. For the CDR3, the DNA is TGTGCCAGCAGCGTAGAGTTACTAGCGGGGGGGAGCACAGATACGCAGTATTTT. Translation gives CASSVELLAGGSTDTQYF.